The source of this T cell receptor beta chain is a study of beta chain features in type 1 diabetes. The authors reverse transcribed all of the isolated RNA, so sequencing captured expressed TCRB transcripts. The data were produced by immunoSEQ multiplex PCR, yet TCRdb's version contains in-frame clones alone and is incomplete. The sample has about 620,000 clones; less than 20% are singletons. The sample holds a few counts of this clone. The CDR3 is made up of 13 amino acids. Germline-derived CDR1 and CDR2 are ENHRY and SYGVKD. Trimming took 7 bases from V and 4 from J, leaving 11 bases between them. Material: naive CD4+ T cells from blood. The V gene is TRBV10-3, the J gene TRBJ2-1; D perhaps matches TRBD1 (6 bases). The receptor was derived from a man between 18 and 29 years old in good health. The CDR3 DNA sequence: TGTGCCATCACCCGAGGGGGTTACAATGAGCAGTTCTTC. This encodes CAITRGGYNEQFF.